This TCR beta chain is drawn from a study of shared T cell receptors in the human thymus. Only in-frame clones appear in the TCRdb table, and some are missing; sequencing was by immunoSEQ multiplex PCR. The profile shows 500,000 to 750,000 clones, 88% of them singletons. This clone was counted only a few times. The V and J ends lost 3 bases and 8 bases respectively, with 4 bases between them. This CDR3 comprises 11 residues. Germline CDR1 is LNHDA and CDR2 is SQIVND (reference sequence). This sample was shared with a second study, whose subject was human thymus T cells. That publication notes: Thymus was obtained from resections taken during corrective heart surgery.

The chain recombines TRBV19 with TRBJ1-4; D gene unclear. Sequenced: thymocytes. The sequence came from a boy less than two years old with a congenital heart defect. CDR3: CASSIEEKLFF. CDR3 DNA: TGTGCCAGTAGTATCGAGGAAAAACTGTTTTTT.